This section outlines one T cell receptor (beta chain) sequence together with its context. The data belong to a study of blood T cell repertoires in COVID-19. At the level of the study: The origin of the acute and convalescent COVID-19 samples was the United States, Italy and Spain. The cDNA or gDNA used as material had been derived from T cells, B-cell-depleted T cells, or PBMCs.

Germline CDR1 is SGHRS and CDR2 is YFSETQ. The length of the CDR3 is 14 residues. Trimming removed 0 bases from V and 5 bases from J; junction bases left unmatched: 3. Original processing methods: Nucleated cell counts were estimated from reference gene primer amplification. Generated by immunoSEQ multiplex PCR, the TCRdb table keeps only in-frame clones and is missing some. V, J and clone size were drawn from that table, and D and trimming were deduced from the DNA. The sample gives more than 95,000 clones, 80% to 90% of which show up once; 3% to 3.5% is in the top ten. This receptor was taken from a human donor in a cohort sampled during active COVID-19. This chain connects TRBV5-1 to TRBJ2-7; 9 bases line up with TRBD1. The material sequenced was peripheral blood. In DNA form, the CDR3 reads TGCGCCAGCAGCTTGGCCGGGGACAGGGACGAGCAGTACTTC. It translates to CASSLAGDRDEQYF.